These T cell receptor beta chains were read from a single sample in a study of T cell repertoires in cytomegalovirus infection. No cognate antigen is known for these TCRs. Each CDR3 protein is one row after TCRdb ran MiXCR on the reads. Found here are around 430,000 distinct CDR3 sequences, roughly 43% of them singletons; the top ten hold 43%. The specimen comprised cultured PBMCs, sampled from culture after CMV antigen stimulation. Receptor source: a human donor in good health (CMV status not recorded). Some clones in this sample may be carry-over from other donors' samples. The CDR3 runs from the conserved cysteine through the conserved F or W. The D gene is left open where the match is weak. Some rows mark clone size as missing; the rest say once, few, many or name a class of expanded clone.

>TRBJ2-1|TRBV28|few|-
TGTGCCAGCAGTTTCCCTGGAGGGACAACCTACAATGAGCAGTTCTTC
CASSFPGGTTYNEQFF
>TRBJ1-1|TRBV6-6|-|TRBD1
TGTGCCAGCAGCCACGCCGGGACAGCCGAGGGTTTCTTT
CASSHAGTAEGFF
>TRBJ1-2|TRBV7-9|-|-
TGTGCCAGCAGCTTCAGAAGTCTCGGCTACACCTTC
CASSFRSLGYTF
>TRBJ2-3|TRBV2|-|-
TGTGCCAGCAGAGGGGATTCAGATACGCAGTATTTT
CASRGDSDTQYF
>TRBJ1-3|TRBV4-3|few|-
TGCGCCAGCAGCCAAGTGGCAGACTCTGGAAACACCATATATTTT
CASSQVADSGNTIYF
>TRBJ2-1|TRBV27|-|-
TGTGCCAGCAGTTTAGTGGCAGGTCTAGCGAGAAGAACGCGTGAGCAGTTCTTC
CASSLVAGLARRTREQFF
>TRBJ2-3|TRBV7-2|few|TRBD2
TGTGCCAGCATCGTAGCGGGAGGGATGCCAGATACGCAGTATTTT
CASIVAGGMPDTQYF
>TRBJ2-1|TRBV6-6|-|-
TGTGCCAGCAGTTACAGGAACCACAATGAGCAGTTCTTC
CASSYRNHNEQFF
>TRBJ2-6|TRBV7-6|few|-
TGTGCCAGCAGCTTACGGTCAGGAAGGTCTGGGGCCAACGTCCTGACTTTC
CASSLRSGRSGANVLTF
>TRBJ1-1|TRBV27|-|-
TGTGCCAGCAGTTTACTGGGGGTGGGGGACACTGAAGCTTTCTTT
CASSLLGVGDTEAFF
>TRBJ2-1|TRBV6-1|-|TRBD2
TGTGCCAGCAGTCAATTAGCGGGGGGGCGGGACAATGAGCAGTTCTTC
CASSQLAGGRDNEQFF
>TRBJ2-4|TRBV6-1|few|-
TGTGCCAGCAGCCAGGGGTCACGGAGGGTTGGCATTCAGTACTTC
CASSQGSRRVGIQYF
>TRBJ2-7|TRBV7-2|few|TRBD1
TGTGCCAGCAGCCCCTGGGGGGGACAGGGGGCATGGGAGCAGTACTTC
CASSPWGGQGAWEQYF
>TRBJ1-1|TRBV10-3|few|TRBD1
TGTGCCATCAAGAGAGGACAGGGGGAATATGAAGCTTTCTTT
CAIKRGQGEYEAFF
>TRBJ1-6|TRBV6-1|few|TRBD1
TGTGCCAGCAGATCACAGGGGGATTCACCCCTCCACTTT
CASRSQGDSPLHF
>TRBJ2-3|TRBV20-1|few|-
TGCAGTGCAACTAAGGGCCCTAGCACAGATACGCAGTATTTT
CSATKGPSTDTQYF
>TRBJ2-1|TRBV12-3/TRBV12-4|once|TRBD1
TGTGCCAGCACCGCCTGGGACAGAAACAATGAGCAGTTCTTC
CASTAWDRNNEQFF
>TRBJ1-1|TRBV4-2|-|-
TGTGCCAGCAGCCAAGACGTCGGGTTTGTCACTGAAGCTTTCTTT
CASSQDVGFVTEAFF
>TRBJ1-4|TRBV4-2|-|-
TGTGCCAGCAGCCAAGATTTGGAGGCTATGATGAAACTGTTTTTT
CASSQDLEAMMKLFF